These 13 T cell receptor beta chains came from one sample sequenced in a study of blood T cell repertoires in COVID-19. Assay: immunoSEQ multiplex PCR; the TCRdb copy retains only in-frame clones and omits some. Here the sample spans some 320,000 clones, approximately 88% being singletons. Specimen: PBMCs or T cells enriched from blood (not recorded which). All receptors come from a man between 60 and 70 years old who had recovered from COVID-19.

CDR3 sequence (DNA): TGTGCCAGCAGCTTAGCCCGTCTGGAGGTACGTTACGAGCAGTACTTC. Its translation: CASSLARLEVRYEQYF. The J gene is TRBJ2-7, the V gene TRBV7-9; D may be TRBD2 (5 bases). Trimming took off 0 bases at V and 4 bases at J, with 16 bases between the two ends. The CDR3 runs 16 residues. In germline, CDR1 is SEHNR, CDR2 FQNEAQ (reference sequence).

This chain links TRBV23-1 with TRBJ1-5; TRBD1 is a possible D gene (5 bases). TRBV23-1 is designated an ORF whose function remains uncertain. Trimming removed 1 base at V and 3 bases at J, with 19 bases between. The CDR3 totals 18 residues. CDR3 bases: TGCGCCAGCAGTCAATTGTCCCGGGCAGGGCGGTACAATCAGCCCCAGCATTTT. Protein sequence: CASSQLSRAGRYNQPQHF.

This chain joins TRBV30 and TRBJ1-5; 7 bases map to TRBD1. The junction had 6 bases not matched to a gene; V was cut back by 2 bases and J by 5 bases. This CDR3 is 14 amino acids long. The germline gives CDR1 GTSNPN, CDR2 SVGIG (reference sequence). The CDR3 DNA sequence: TGTGCCTGGAGTCAAAGAGGGGGCTATCAGCCCCAGCATTTT. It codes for CAWSQRGGYQPQHF.

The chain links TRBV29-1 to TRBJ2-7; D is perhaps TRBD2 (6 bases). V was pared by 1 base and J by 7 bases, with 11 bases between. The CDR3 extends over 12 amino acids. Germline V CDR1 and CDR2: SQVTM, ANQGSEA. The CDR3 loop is CSVEGPREEQYF. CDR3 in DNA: TGCAGCGTTGAAGGTCCCCGGGAGGAGCAGTACTTC.

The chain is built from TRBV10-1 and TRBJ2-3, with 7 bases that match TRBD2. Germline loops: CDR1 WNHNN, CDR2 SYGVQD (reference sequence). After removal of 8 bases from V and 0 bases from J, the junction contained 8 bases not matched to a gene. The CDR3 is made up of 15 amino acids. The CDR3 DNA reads TGCGCCAGCTCTAGCGGTGGTGCTAGCACAGATACGCAGTATTTT. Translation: CASSSGGASTDTQYF.

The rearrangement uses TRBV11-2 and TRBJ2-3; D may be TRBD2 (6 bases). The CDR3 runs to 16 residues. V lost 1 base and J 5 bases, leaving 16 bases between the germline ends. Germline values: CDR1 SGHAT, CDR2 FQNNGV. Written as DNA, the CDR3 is TGTGCCAGCAGCTTAGTAACGGGAGTAACCGGAGATACGCAGTATTTT. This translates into CASSLVTGVTGDTQYF.

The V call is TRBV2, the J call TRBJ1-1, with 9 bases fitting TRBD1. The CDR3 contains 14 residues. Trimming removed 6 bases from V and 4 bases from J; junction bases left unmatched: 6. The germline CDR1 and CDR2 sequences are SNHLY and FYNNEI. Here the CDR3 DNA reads TGTGCCAGCAGAAGGGACAGGGAGGGCACTGAAGCTTTCTTT. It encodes CASRRDREGTEAFF. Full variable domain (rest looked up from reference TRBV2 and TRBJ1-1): EPEVTQTPSHQVTQMGQEVILRCVPISNHLYFYWYRQILGQKVEFLVSFYNNEISEKSEIFDDQFSVERPDGSNFTLKIRSTKLEDSAMYFCASRRDREGTEAFFGQGTRLTVV.

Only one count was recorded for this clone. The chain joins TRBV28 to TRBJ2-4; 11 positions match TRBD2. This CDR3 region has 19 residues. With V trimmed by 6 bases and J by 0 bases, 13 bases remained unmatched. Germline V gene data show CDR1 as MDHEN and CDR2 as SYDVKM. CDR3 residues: CASSLRLAGRDLAKNIQYF. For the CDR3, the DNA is TGTGCCAGCAGCCTGAGACTAGCGGGAAGGGATCTAGCCAAAAACATTCAGTACTTC.

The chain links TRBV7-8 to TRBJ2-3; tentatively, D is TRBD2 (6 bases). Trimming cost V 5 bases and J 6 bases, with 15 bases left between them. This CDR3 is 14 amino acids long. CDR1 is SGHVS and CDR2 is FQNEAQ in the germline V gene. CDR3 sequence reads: CASSPLTGVDTQYF. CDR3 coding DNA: TGTGCCAGCAGCCCCCTCACGGGAGTGGATACGCAGTATTTT.

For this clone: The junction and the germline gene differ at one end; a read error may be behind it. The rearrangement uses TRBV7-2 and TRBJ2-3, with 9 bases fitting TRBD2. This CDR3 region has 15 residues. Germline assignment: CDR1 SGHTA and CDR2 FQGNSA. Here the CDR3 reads CASSLTGLGAGGTVW. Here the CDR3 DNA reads TGTGCCAGCAGCTTAACCGGACTGGGAGCGGGAGGCACGGTGTGG.

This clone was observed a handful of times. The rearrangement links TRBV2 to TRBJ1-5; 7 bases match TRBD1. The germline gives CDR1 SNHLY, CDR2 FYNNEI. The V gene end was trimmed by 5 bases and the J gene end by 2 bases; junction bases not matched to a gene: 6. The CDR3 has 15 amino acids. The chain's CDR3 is CASSKADRGNQPQHF. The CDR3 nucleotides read TGTGCCAGCAGTAAGGCTGACAGGGGCAATCAGCCCCAGCATTTT.

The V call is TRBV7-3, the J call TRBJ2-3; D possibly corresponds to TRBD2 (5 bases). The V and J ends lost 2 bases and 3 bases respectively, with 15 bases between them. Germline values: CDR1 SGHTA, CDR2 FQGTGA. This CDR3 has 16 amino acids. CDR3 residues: CASSLGYSGITDTQYF. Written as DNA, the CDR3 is TGTGCCAGCAGCTTAGGCTATTCGGGGATTACAGATACGCAGTATTTT.

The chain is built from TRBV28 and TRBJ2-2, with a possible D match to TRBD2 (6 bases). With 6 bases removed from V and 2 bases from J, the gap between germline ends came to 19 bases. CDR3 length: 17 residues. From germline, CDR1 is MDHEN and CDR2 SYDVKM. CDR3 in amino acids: CASSLDTGGLNTGELFF. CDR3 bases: TGTGCCAGCAGCCTCGATACCGGGGGACTTAACACCGGGGAGCTGTTTTTT.